This is a list of T cell receptor beta chains from one sample in a study of cytomegalovirus exposure and HLA in healthy donors. Assay used: immunoSEQ multiplex PCR; TCRdb lists only in-frame clones, some missing. This table has some 130,000 clones, approximately 74% appearing once. Sequenced sample: PBMCs. Source of these receptors: a male donor in good health and CMV-seronegative. The CDR3 runs from the conserved cysteine through the conserved F or W. D genes are given only for firm matches. Clone size, where shown, is once, few, many, or a class for clones that have expanded.

d_call	clone_size	j_call	v_call	cdr3_aa	cdr3_nt
NA	NA	TRBJ1-3	TRBV6-5	CASGNRGSGNTIYF	TGTGCCAGCGGGAATAGGGGTTCTGGAAACACCATATATTTT
NA	NA	TRBJ2-3	TRBV7-9	CASSPGFTDTQYF	TGTGCCAGCAGCCCAGGATTCACAGATACGCAGTATTTT
TRBD1	NA	TRBJ1-1	TRBV5-1	CASPGQGGNTEAFF	TGCGCCAGCCCTGGACAGGGTGGGAACACTGAAGCTTTCTTT
NA	NA	TRBJ2-3	TRBV18	CASSPPTLTDTQYF	TGTGCCAGCTCACCCCCCACTCTGACAGATACGCAGTATTTT
NA	few	TRBJ1-4	TRBV4-1	CASSQGDIMFF	TGCGCCAGCAGCCAAGGGGACATTATGTTTTTT
TRBD1	NA	TRBJ1-2	TRBV25-1	CASSGPGQGYGYTF	TGTGCCAGCAGTGGGCCGGGACAGGGATATGGCTACACCTTC
TRBD1	NA	TRBJ1-5	TRBV28	CASTSGTADQPQHF	TGTGCCAGCACCTCCGGGACAGCTGATCAGCCCCAGCATTTT
NA	NA	TRBJ1-5	TRBV28	CASSAGVGAQHF	TGTGCCAGCAGTGCAGGGGTGGGGGCCCAGCATTTT
NA	NA	TRBJ2-7	TRBV30	CAWTRGFDEQYF	TGTGCCTGGACCAGGGGTTTCGACGAGCAGTACTTC
NA	once	TRBJ2-3	TRBV30	CACSGLPSTDTQYF	TGTGCCTGTTCTGGACTGCCCAGCACAGATACGCAGTATTTT
NA	NA	TRBJ2-7	TRBV27	CASRRGQLYEQYF	TGTGCCAGCAGGCGGGGACAGCTCTACGAGCAGTACTTC